The 17 T cell receptor beta chains listed next were all sequenced from one sample in a study of prognosis after radiotherapy for stage I lung cancer. The TCR beta CDR3 region was amplified from genomic DNA, with two rounds of multiplex PCR being used for the amplification. First-round PCR, the initial amplification, used primers specific to each TRBV and TRBJ gene. TCRdb analysed the multiplex PCR reads with MiXCR anew, one entry per CDR3 protein. The table has roughly 27,000 distinct CDR3 sequences, around 42% seen once. The specimen was PBMCs, collected before or after stereotactic body radiation therapy (not recorded which). These receptors came from a donor of 50 years or more with non-small cell lung cancer.

Note on this clonotype: A much more abundant neighbour one base away suggests this may be a read error. The chain links TRBV7-2 to TRBJ2-3; possible D gene TRBD2, 6 bases. Germline values: CDR1 SGHTA, CDR2 FQGNSA. The CDR3 totals 19 residues. The germline V and J ends were trimmed by 5 bases and 4 bases, with 28 bases remaining between them. DNA for the CDR3: TGTGCCAGCAGCACTTTACCGTCTGTCCAGCGGGTGTTTGCAGATACGCAGTATTTT. Encoded protein: CASSTLPSVQRVFADTQYF.

The V and J genes are TRBV5-1 and TRBJ1-5; the D gene is possibly TRBD1 (6 bases). There are 15 residues in the CDR3. Germline values: CDR1 SGHRS, CDR2 YFSETQ. With 7 bases removed from V and 8 bases from J, the gap between germline ends came to 22 bases. CDR3 protein: CASRRTEWQGEPQHF. CDR3 nucleotides: TGCGCCAGCCGTCGGACAGAGTGGCAGGGAGAGCCCCAGCATTTT.

The rearrangement uses TRBV28 and TRBJ2-3, with 9 bases lining up with TRBD2. The V segment lost 2 bases and the J segment 12 bases; nucleotides outside the gene matches: 12. The CDR3 has 15 amino acids. Germline V lookup: CDR1 MDHEN, CDR2 SYDVKM. The CDR3 is CASSLPGLAADIQYF. In DNA, the CDR3 is TGTGCCAGCAGTTTACCGGGACTAGCAGCGGATATTCAGTATTTT.

This clonotype is labeled as medium-sized. The chain employs TRBV2 and TRBJ1-6; D call uncertain. Germline-derived CDR1 and CDR2 are SNHLY and FYNNEI. V lost 3 bases, J lost 8 bases, and 11 bases lay in between. This CDR3 spans 14 amino acids. DNA of the CDR3: TGTGCCAGCAGTGATACAGCGCGGGATTCACCCCTCCACTTT. This codes for CASSDTARDSPLHF.

To note about this clonotype: The junction and the germline gene differ at one end; a read error may be behind it. The rearrangement joins TRBV20-1 to TRBJ2-3; the D gene is possibly TRBD2 (6 bases). Per germline, CDR1 DFQATT and CDR2 SNEGSKA (reference sequence). The CDR3 sequence is 14 residues long. Written as DNA, the CDR3 is TGCGGGGTGGAGCCGTGCGGGATGTCAGATACTCAGTATTTT. Translated, it gives CGVEPCGMSDTQYF.

V usage is TRBV5-1 and J usage is TRBJ2-1; 10 positions agree with TRBD1. With V trimmed by 0 bases and J by 6 bases, 6 bases remained unmatched. The CDR3 consists of 16 residues. Germline values: CDR1 SGHRS, CDR2 YFSETQ. The CDR3: CASSLGQGARSNEQFF. The CDR3 nucleotides are TGCGCCAGCAGCTTGGGACAGGGGGCGAGGAGCAATGAGCAGTTCTTC.

This clonotype was picked up many times. The gene calls are TRBV27 and TRBJ2-1; 11 bases match TRBD2. The germline CDR1 and CDR2 sequences are MNHEY and SMNVEV (reference sequence). The CDR3 is 16 residues long. Unmatched junction bases numbered 3, after V lost 0 bases and J lost 5 bases. For the CDR3, the DNA is TGTGCCAGCAGTTTATCCGGACTAGCGGGTAACAATGAGCAGTTCTTC. It is translated as CASSLSGLAGNNEQFF.

This clonotype has at least ten counts. The rearrangement links TRBV19 to TRBJ2-3, with a weak D call TRBD2 (6 bases). The CDR3 loop spans 15 amino acids. Germline CDR1 reads LNHDA; CDR2 reads SQIVND (reference sequence). Trimming took 3 bases from V and 3 from J, leaving 13 bases between them. CDR3 nucleotide sequence: TGTGCCAGTAGTATTAAACAGGAGGGGACAGATACGCAGTATTTT. This gives the protein CASSIKQEGTDTQYF.

V is TRBV4-1 and J is TRBJ1-1; possibly TRBD1 for D (5 bases). The CDR3 has 15 residues. Germline V gene data show CDR1 as MGHRA and CDR2 as YSYEKL. V lost 1 base, J lost 1 base, and 10 bases lay in between. CDR3: CASSQVRAPNTEAFF. CDR3 bases: TGCGCCAGCAGCCAAGTCAGGGCACCGAACACTGAAGCTTTCTTT.

This clonotype was picked up many times. The chain joins TRBV12-3 or TRBV12-4 to TRBJ1-2, with a weak D call TRBD1 (5 bases). This CDR3 has 12 residues. V dropped 4 bases and J dropped 4 bases, with 7 bases sitting between them. The CDR3 coding sequence is TGTGCCAGCAGTTCTGGGACCTATGGCTACACCTTC. It encodes CASSSGTYGYTF.

The chain carries TRBV12-3 or TRBV12-4 and TRBJ2-1; TRBD2 matches at 9 bases. The CDR3 spans 17 residues. The J segment lost 5 bases and the V segment lost 5 bases, leaving 13 bases of the junction unmatched. CDR3 in DNA: TGTGCCAGCAGTCCTCTGGCGGGAGGGCCTCGGGACAATGAGCAGTTCTTC. It is translated as CASSPLAGGPRDNEQFF.

As regards this clonotype: Germline is not matched at one junction end, which may reflect a read error. This chain links TRBV20-1 with TRBJ1-5; 7 positions agree with TRBD1. Germline V CDR1 and CDR2: DFQATT, SNEGSKA (reference sequence). This CDR3 is built from 18 residues. The chain's CDR3 is CSAKSNKDRVGSNQPQHF. For the CDR3, the DNA is TGCAGTGCTAAGAGTAATAAAGACAGGGTGGGAAGCAATCAGCCCCAGCACTTT.

In this sample, this clonotype turned up many times. The V gene is TRBV18, the J gene TRBJ2-7; TRBD2 is a possible D gene (7 bases). The germline CDR1 and CDR2 sequences are KGHSH and LQKENI. Deletions cut 3 bases from V and 0 bases from J, with 21 bases between. CDR3 length: 18 amino acids. CDR3 coding DNA: TGTGCCAGCTCACCCGAGCGGGACAAGGCCCTCCTCTCCTACGAGCAGTACTTC. Amino acids: CASSPERDKALLSYEQYF.

Many counts were recorded for this clonotype. The chain has TRBV3-1 and TRBJ2-5; no definite D call. The CDR3 sequence is 12 residues long. Germline loops: CDR1 LGHDT, CDR2 YNNKEL (reference sequence). V dropped 4 bases and J dropped 9 bases, with 12 bases sitting between them. The CDR3 DNA reads TGTGCCAGCAGCCCACCCGATCGACCCCAGTACTTC. This translates into CASSPPDRPQYF.

The sample holds one count of this clonotype. The genes are TRBV6-1 and TRBJ2-3; 7 positions agree with TRBD1. CDR1 MNHNS and CDR2 SASEGT come from the germline V gene. J was trimmed by 6 bases and V by 3 bases; bases with no gene match: 6. This CDR3 region has 14 residues. For the CDR3, the DNA is TGTGCCAGCAGTGAGCGGACAGGCGGGGATACGCAGTATTTT. This encodes CASSERTGGDTQYF.

This clonotype was seen at least ten times. J is TRBJ1-1 and V is TRBV5-6; the D gene is possibly TRBD1 (5 bases). The CDR3 contains 12 residues. Germline CDR1 and CDR2: SGHDT and YYEEEE. V was clipped by 4 bases and J by 10 bases, with 14 bases between them. DNA of the CDR3: TGTGCCAGCAGCCGGGGCGCAGGGCGAGCTTTCTTT. Protein product: CASSRGAGRAFF. Together with reference TRBV5-6 and TRBJ1-1, the CDR3 gives the full variable domain: DAGVTQSPTHLIKTRGQQVTLRCSPKSGHDTVSWYQQALGQGPQFIFQYYEEEERQRGNFPDRFSGHQFPNYSSELNVNALLLGDSALYLCASSRGAGRAFFGQGTRLTVV.

On this clonotype itself: A read error is the likely source, as a far larger clone sits one nucleotide away. V usage is TRBV28 and J usage is TRBJ2-2; possible D gene TRBD2, 6 bases. CDR1 is MDHEN and CDR2 is SYDVKM in the germline V gene. This CDR3 spans 12 amino acids. The CDR3 here is CASGRPTWELFF. Here the CDR3 DNA reads TGTGCCAGTGGGAGGCCCACCTGGGAGCTGTTTTTT.